The sequence of this T cell receptor beta chain was determined in a study of T-cell memory formation after mild COVID-19. TCRdb processed the 5' RACE reads anew with MiXCR; each CDR3 protein has one entry. The table lists 400,000 to 500,000 distinct CDR3 sequences, roughly 26% of them singletons. Deletions cut 0 bases from V and 4 bases from J, with 17 bases between. The germline gives CDR1 GTSNPN, CDR2 SVGIG (reference sequence). The length of the CDR3 is 16 residues. Material for sequencing was PBMCs or a T cell subset sorted from them (not recorded which). This TCR derives from an adult woman who had mild COVID-19 (a few samples of this study predate the infection). Cell type and time point are not known. The J gene is TRBJ2-3, the V gene TRBV30; no clear D. The CDR3 nucleotides are TGTGCCTGGAGTGTACTGTCGGCCCCCGTAGCAGATACGCAGTATTTT. This translates into CAWSVLSAPVADTQYF.